This TCR beta chain appears in the sequencing data of a study of identical twins. Overall study results and limits: The models systematically underestimated how much out-of-frame TCR alpha was shared in monozygotic twins. Weaker excess twin sharing was seen among beta out-of-frame sequences.

MiXCR, applied by TCRdb to the 5' RACE reads, yields one record per CDR3 protein. Altogether about 720,000 distinct CDR3 sequences are present, about 20% being singletons, with the ten largest covering about an eighth. This clonotype was observed a few times. As yet, its antigen is unknown. CDR3 length equals 16 residues. In germline, CDR1 is SGHRS, CDR2 YFSETQ. Losses at the gene ends were 3 bases for V and 1 base for J; bases not matched to a gene: 5. This sample was also put to use in a study of T cells expressing NK-cell markers. That source adds: Repertoire data for TCR beta were derived from sorted T cells (CD3+CD56+NKG2C+, CD3+CD56+NKG2C- and CD3+CD56-NKG2C+). In a handful of donors, dominant CD3+CD56+NKG2C+ clones formed roughly 1.0-7.5% of CD8+ cells.

The chain couples TRBV5-1 to TRBJ2-7, with 12 bases matching TRBD2. The source of this sequence is a woman aged 18 to 35 in good health. The sequencing input was PBMCs. In DNA form, the CDR3 reads TGCGCCAGCAGCTCACTGACTAGCGGGAGATCCTACGAGCAGTACTTC. Its translation is CASSSLTSGRSYEQYF.